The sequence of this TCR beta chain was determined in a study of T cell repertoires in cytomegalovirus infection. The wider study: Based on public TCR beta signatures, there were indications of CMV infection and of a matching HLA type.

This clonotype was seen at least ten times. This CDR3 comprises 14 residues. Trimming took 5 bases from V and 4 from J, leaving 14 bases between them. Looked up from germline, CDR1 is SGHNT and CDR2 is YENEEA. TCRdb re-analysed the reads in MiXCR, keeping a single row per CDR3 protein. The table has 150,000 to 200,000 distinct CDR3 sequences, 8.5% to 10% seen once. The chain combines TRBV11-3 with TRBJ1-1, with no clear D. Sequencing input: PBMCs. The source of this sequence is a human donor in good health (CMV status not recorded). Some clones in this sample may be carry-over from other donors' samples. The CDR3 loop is CASSRGRLGTEAFF. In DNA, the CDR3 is TGTGCCAGCAGCCGAGGACGGCTGGGCACTGAAGCTTTCTTT.